One TCR beta chain is described in this entry. The record originates from a study of cytotoxic CD8 clonotypes in ibrutinib-treated CLL. Profiled with immunoSEQ multiplex PCR; TCRdb holds only in-frame clones, not every one. The sample carries 30,000 to 40,000 clones, 69% recorded once. The CDR3 covers 11 residues. The V end was cut by 5 bases, the J end by 7 bases, with 9 bases between. The germline CDR1 and CDR2 sequences are SGHVS and FQNEAQ. The source was PBMCs, collected before ibrutinib treatment. The sequence was collected from a human donor with chronic lymphocytic leukemia. The J gene is TRBJ2-7, the V gene TRBV7-8; D gene unclear. CDR3 protein: CASSPAWEQYF. The CDR3 coding sequence is TGTGCCAGCAGCCCAGCCTGGGAGCAGTACTTC.